A single sample gave rise to the 30 T cell receptor beta chains below, sequenced in a study of cytomegalovirus exposure and HLA in healthy donors. The PCR was carried out with 60 Vbeta primers and 13 Jbeta primers. Profiled with immunoSEQ multiplex PCR; TCRdb holds only in-frame clones, not every one. This table has roughly 140,000 clones, approximately 73% appearing once. Sequencing input: PBMCs. These receptors were taken from a human donor in good health.

The chain carries TRBV5-5 and TRBJ2-3; TRBD1 agrees at 10 bases. Germline trimming cut 4 bases from V and 4 bases from J; bases unmatched to any gene: 6. There are 15 residues in the CDR3. Germline CDR1 SGHKS, CDR2 YYEKEE (reference sequence). This chain's CDR3 is CASSRGTGDADTQYF. CDR3 coding DNA: TGTGCCAGCAGCCGGGGGACAGGGGATGCAGATACGCAGTATTTT.

This clone showed up just a few times. J is TRBJ2-7 and V is TRBV13, with a weak D call TRBD2 (6 bases). Trimming pared 0 bases from V and 2 bases from J, leaving 14 bases between. Per germline, CDR1 PRHDT and CDR2 FYEKMQ (reference sequence). This CDR3 is built from 16 residues. The DNA for the CDR3 is TGTGCCAGCAGCTTAGGCCTCGGGGACTTCGCCTACGAGCAGTACTTC. Translation: CASSLGLGDFAYEQYF.

The chain is built from TRBV9 and TRBJ2-3, with D possibly being TRBD1 (6 bases). The germline V and J ends were trimmed by 3 bases and 7 bases, with 15 bases remaining between them. Germline V CDR1 and CDR2: SGDLS, YYNGEE. This CDR3 has 14 amino acids. The CDR3 spells CASSADSWGNTQYF. CDR3 in DNA: TGTGCCAGCAGCGCGGACAGTTGGGGGAATACGCAGTATTTT.

The chain joins TRBV6-1 to TRBJ2-2; 9 positions agree with TRBD1. Germline V gives CDR1 MNHNS, CDR2 SASEGT. Germline trimming cut 1 base from V and 2 bases from J; bases unmatched to any gene: 8. The CDR3 sequence is 18 residues long. This chain's CDR3 is CASSEDRWGQGNTGELFF. The CDR3 nucleotides read TGTGCCAGCAGTGAAGATCGTTGGGGACAGGGTAACACCGGGGAGCTGTTTTTT.

This chain links TRBV4-1 with TRBJ1-2; the D gene is possibly TRBD1 (6 bases). Germline V gives CDR1 MGHRA, CDR2 YSYEKL. This CDR3 has 13 residues. The germline V and J ends were trimmed by 4 bases and 5 bases, with 11 bases remaining between them. The DNA for the CDR3 is TGCGCCAGCAGCCTGGACAGTAATTATGGCTACACCTTC. Its translation: CASSLDSNYGYTF.

This clone came up a few times. This chain connects TRBV5-4 to TRBJ1-4; D is ambiguous. Germline lookup yields CDR1 SGHNT and CDR2 YYREEE (reference sequence). V lost 1 base and J 8 bases, leaving 15 bases between the germline ends. The CDR3 spans 15 residues. CDR3 coding DNA: TGTGCCAGCAGCTTGTTTCCGGGGTTTGGGGAAAAACTGTTTTTT. Its protein product is CASSLFPGFGEKLFF.

The genes are TRBV4-2 and TRBJ2-7; 11 positions match TRBD2. The J segment lost 2 bases and the V segment lost 0 bases, leaving 3 bases of the junction unmatched. CDR1 and CDR2 from the germline V gene are LGHNA and YNFKEQ. This CDR3 spans 16 amino acids. The DNA for the CDR3 is TGTGCCAGCAGCCAAGATCTAGCGGGGGGTACCTACGAGCAGTACTTC. It codes for CASSQDLAGGTYEQYF.

This sequence joins TRBV5-6 and TRBJ1-1; D is unresolved. V dropped 1 base and J dropped 6 bases, with 13 bases sitting between them. The germline gives CDR1 SGHDT, CDR2 YYEEEE. CDR3 size: 14 residues. For the CDR3, the DNA is TGTGCCAGCAGCTTGCTGGTGACTAACGCTGAAGCTTTCTTT. Its protein product is CASSLLVTNAEAFF.

The rearrangement joins TRBV10-3 to TRBJ1-2; D may be TRBD1 (5 bases). Trimming removed 8 bases at V and 8 bases at J, with 15 bases between. Per the germline V gene, CDR1 is ENHRY and CDR2 is SYGVKD. This CDR3 is 12 amino acids long. The CDR3 sequence: CAISPQGEGYTF. CDR3 bases: TGTGCCATCTCGCCCCAAGGGGAAGGCTACACCTTC.

V gene TRBV12-5 combines with J gene TRBJ2-1, with TRBD2 matching over 9 bases. The CDR3 is 17 amino acids. The V gene's germline CDR1 is LGHNT and CDR2 FRNRAP. V dropped 0 bases and J dropped 8; count of bases not matched to a gene: 11. Written as DNA, the CDR3 is TGTGCTAGTGGTTTGGTACAAGGGGGACTAGCATCCCATGAGCAGTTCTTC. Protein sequence: CASGLVQGGLASHEQFF. Complete variable domain (other parts from reference TRBV12-5 and TRBJ2-1): DARVTQTPRHKVTEMGQEVTMRCQPILGHNTVFWYRQTMMQGLELLAYFRNRAPLDDSGMPKDRFSAEMPDATLATLKIQPSEPRDSAVYFCASGLVQGGLASHEQFFGPGTRLTVL.

The CDR3 loop reads CAISDRREEGEQYF. The CDR3 DNA reads TGTGCCATCAGTGATAGGAGGGAAGAGGGCGAGCAGTACTTC. The chain joins TRBV10-3 to TRBJ2-7; D may be TRBD2 (6 bases). There are 14 residues in the CDR3. The ends were cut back, 3 bases at V and 6 bases at J, with 15 bases in the middle. The germline CDR1 and CDR2 sequences are ENHRY and SYGVKD.

This clone was found once. The chain recombines TRBV29-1 with TRBJ2-6, with 8 bases aligning to TRBD2. The CDR3 is made up of 15 amino acids. The germline CDR1 and CDR2 sequences are SQVTM and ANQGSEA. The V and J ends lost 4 bases and 3 bases, in that order; junction bases with no gene match: 5. The DNA of the CDR3 is TGCAGCGTTGCGGCGGGGGGCCTTGGGGCCAACGTCCTGACTTTC. It encodes CSVAAGGLGANVLTF.

The rearrangement uses TRBV10-3 and TRBJ2-2, with 9 bases aligning to TRBD2. Germline loops: CDR1 ENHRY, CDR2 SYGVKD. The CDR3 is made up of 14 amino acids. V gave up 7 bases and J gave up 4 bases; unmatched junction bases: 4. CDR3 in amino acids: CAIIDSGSTGELFF. The CDR3 coding sequence is TGTGCCATCATCGATAGCGGGAGCACCGGGGAGCTGTTTTTT.

The chain carries TRBV28 and TRBJ2-2; TRBD1 aligns across 11 bases. The germline V gene encodes CDR1 MDHEN and CDR2 SYDVKM. With V trimmed by 4 bases and J by 5 bases, 6 bases remained unmatched. CDR3 length: 16 amino acids. Here the CDR3 reads CASSSTDRGHTGELFF. CDR3 coding DNA: TGTGCCAGCAGTTCAACGGACAGGGGGCATACCGGGGAGCTGTTTTTT.

The chain is built from TRBV7-9 and TRBJ1-1, with TRBD1 as a possible D gene (5 bases). Trimming stripped 11 bases from V and 0 bases from J, with 16 bases between. Germline V lookup: CDR1 SEHNR, CDR2 FQNEAQ (reference sequence). The CDR3 is 14 amino acids. The CDR3 DNA sequence: TGTGCCTGCCGGAGGGGCAGGATGAACACTGAAGCTTTCTTT. Protein sequence: CACRRGRMNTEAFF.

This chain connects TRBV7-9 to TRBJ2-2, with D possibly being TRBD2 (6 bases). The CDR3 runs to 16 residues. From germline, CDR1 is SEHNR and CDR2 FQNEAQ (reference sequence). V was pared by 0 bases and J by 0 bases, with 8 bases between. The CDR3 sequence: CASSLAGSPNTGELFF. The CDR3, as DNA: TGTGCCAGCAGCTTAGCCGGGAGTCCGAACACCGGGGAGCTGTTTTTT. Drawing the rest from reference TRBV7-9 and TRBJ2-2, the complete variable domain is DTGVSQNPRHKITKRGQNVTFRCDPISEHNRLYWYRQTLGQGPEFLTYFQNEAQLEKSRLLSDRFSAERPKGSFSTLEIQRTEQGDSAMYLCASSLAGSPNTGELFFGEGSRLTVL.

J is TRBJ2-1 and V is TRBV21-1; the table's D call of TRBD2 was not tested on the DNA. TRBV21-1 is termed a pseudogene. The CDR3 length is 22 residues. CDR3 sequence reads: CASSKDLKREGLPKMVYNEQFF. The CDR3 coding sequence is TGTGCCAGCAGCAAGGACCTAAAGCGGGAGGGCCTCCCAAAGATGGTTTACAATGAGCAGTTCTTC.

The rearrangement joins TRBV5-1 to TRBJ2-3; TRBD1 aligns across 7 bases. V was clipped by 7 bases and J by 2 bases; unmatched bases: 7. The CDR3 contains 14 residues. Germline CDR1 is SGHRS and CDR2 is YFSETQ. CDR3 residues: CASARDSITDTQYF. The CDR3 DNA sequence: TGCGCCAGCGCAAGGGACAGTATCACAGATACGCAGTATTTT.

This clone has a handful of counts. V and J are TRBV5-1 and TRBJ2-7, with 10 nucleotides matching TRBD1. After removal of 4 bases from V and 5 bases from J, the junction contained 9 bases not matched to a gene. Looked up from germline, CDR1 is SGHRS and CDR2 is YFSETQ. The CDR3 has 15 residues. The chain's CDR3 is CASSGRDRGDDEQYF. The CDR3, as DNA: TGCGCCAGCAGCGGCCGGGACAGGGGCGATGACGAGCAGTACTTC.

The chain couples TRBV29-1 to TRBJ1-1, with 9 bases identical to TRBD1. The V gene end was trimmed by 6 bases and the J gene end by 0 bases; junction bases not matched to a gene: 8. Germline V gene data show CDR1 as SQVTM and CDR2 as ANQGSEA. The CDR3 extends over 15 amino acids. For the CDR3, the DNA is TGCAGCGTCCGTAGAACAGGGGGCATGAACACTGAAGCTTTCTTT. The encoded protein is CSVRRTGGMNTEAFF.

CDR3 in DNA: TGTGCCAGCAGCCTACAGGGGGTAGGGCCTGAAGCTTTCTTT. Amino acids: CASSLQGVGPEAFF. J is TRBJ1-1 and V is TRBV9; 8 bases match TRBD1. V trimming: 4 bases; J trimming: 6 bases; junction bases outside the gene matches: 8. Germline CDR1 and CDR2: SGDLS and YYNGEE. The CDR3 is made up of 14 amino acids.

The chain has TRBV13 and TRBJ2-2; D is perhaps TRBD1 (5 bases). V shed 5 bases and J shed 6 bases, with 7 bases lying between them. The germline V gene encodes CDR1 PRHDT and CDR2 FYEKMQ (reference sequence). The length of the CDR3 is 12 residues. Written as DNA, the CDR3 is TGTGCCAGCAGCCCAGGGCCCGGGGAGCTGTTTTTT. This codes for CASSPGPGELFF.

V and J are TRBV13 and TRBJ1-1; D call uncertain. Germline V gene sequence: CDR1 PRHDT, CDR2 FYEKMQ (reference sequence). V dropped 2 bases and J dropped 5 bases, with 9 bases sitting between them. The CDR3 sequence is 13 residues long. The CDR3 DNA reads as TGTGCCAGCAGCTTATTAGGGAGGACTGAAGCTTTCTTT. Translation gives CASSLLGRTEAFF.

This clone was recorded only once. This CDR3 is CASSFGTGLGTPLHF. The CDR3 DNA sequence: TGTGCCAGCAGCTTCGGGACAGGGCTGGGTACACCCCTCCACTTT. V usage is TRBV7-2 and J usage is TRBJ1-6; 9 bases line up with TRBD1. V lost 3 bases, J lost 11 bases, and 8 bases stayed unmatched. The CDR3 spans 15 residues. CDR1 is SGHTA, CDR2 FQGNSA, per germline.

The V gene is TRBV5-1, the J gene TRBJ2-2, with 9 bases identical to TRBD1. Unmatched junction bases numbered 7, after V lost 2 bases and J lost 2 bases. The CDR3 spans 17 residues. Looked up from germline, CDR1 is SGHRS and CDR2 is YFSETQ. The CDR3: CASSLTIQGANTGELFF. The CDR3 bases are TGCGCCAGCAGCTTAACAATACAGGGGGCTAACACCGGGGAGCTGTTTTTT.

On this clone: One end of the junction fails to match germline, which may point to a read error. The genes are TRBV5-1 and TRBJ1-4, with D uncertain. Germline CDR1 and CDR2: SGHRS and YFSETQ. This CDR3 is 14 amino acids long. The CDR3 nucleotides read TGCGCCAGCAGCTCGGGATCAACTAGTGAAAAACTGTTTTTT. Translated, it gives CASSSGSTSEKLFF.

This clone was seen only a few times. The gene calls are TRBV28 and TRBJ2-5; 7 bases agree with TRBD1. V dropped 5 bases and J dropped 5; count of bases not matched to a gene: 11. CDR1 and CDR2 (germline): MDHEN, SYDVKM. This CDR3 has 15 amino acids. The CDR3 sequence: CASSHRDSQGETQYF. The CDR3 DNA reads as TGTGCCAGCAGTCATAGGGACAGCCAGGGGGAGACCCAGTACTTC.

This rearrangement joins TRBV2 to TRBJ2-1, with D possibly being TRBD2 (6 bases). Germline CDR1 SNHLY, CDR2 FYNNEI. Trimming left V 11 bases short and J 7 bases short, with 18 bases between. The CDR3 consists of 13 residues. The CDR3 DNA is TGTGCCGGCGGAGAGGAGGGGTGGAATGAGCAGTTCTTC. Amino acids: CAGGEEGWNEQFF.

This chain joins TRBV30 and TRBJ2-7, with a tentative D call TRBD1 (5 bases). Germline loops: CDR1 GTSNPN, CDR2 SVGIG (reference sequence). Trimming stripped 3 bases from V and 3 bases from J, with 12 bases between. The CDR3 is 13 amino acids. The CDR3 is CAWRSAGHYEQYF. CDR3 coding DNA: TGTGCCTGGAGGAGCGCTGGACACTACGAGCAGTACTTC.

The chain has TRBV27 and TRBJ2-1; 7 nucleotides line up with TRBD2. The CDR3 length is 15 residues. Germline-derived CDR1 and CDR2 are MNHEY and SMNVEV (reference sequence). The V gene end was trimmed by 3 bases and the J gene end by 2 bases; junction bases not matched to a gene: 4. CDR3 in amino acids: CASSLLAGAYNEQFF. The CDR3 DNA sequence: TGTGCCAGCAGTTTGTTAGCGGGCGCCTACAATGAGCAGTTCTTC.